This TCR beta chain was profiled in a study of blood T cell repertoires in COVID-19. On the study more broadly: COVID-19 samples from acute and convalescent phases originated in the United States, Italy and Spain. From T cells, B-cell-depleted T cells, or PBMCs came the material, which was cDNA or gDNA.

In the source study's methods: Estimation of nucleated cell counts relied on the amplification of reference gene primers. This table comes from immunoSEQ multiplex PCR, and its TCRdb copy is limited to in-frame clones, with some not included. The V and J calls and clone size are taken from that table; D and trimming were inferred from the DNA. The table includes a few hundred thousand clones, around 90% detected once. CDR1 is SGHRS, CDR2 YFSETQ, per germline. V was shortened by 5 bases and J by 0 bases, with 15 bases between the two germline ends. The CDR3 consists of 16 residues. Participants reported their clinical history, and cohort assignment relied on those reports.

The sequence was obtained from a woman aged 25-40 years who had recovered from COVID-19. Source material: PBMCs or T cells enriched from blood (not recorded which). The chain couples TRBV5-1 to TRBJ1-3; perhaps TRBD1 as D (5 bases). The chain's CDR3 is CASRDQGAYSGNTIYF. CDR3 coding DNA: TGCGCCAGCAGGGATCAAGGGGCTTACTCTGGAAACACCATATATTTT.